The 12 T cell receptor beta chains below were found in one sample sequenced in a study of cytomegalovirus exposure and HLA in healthy donors. The PCR ran on 60 Vbeta and 13 Jbeta primers. Profiling relied on immunoSEQ multiplex PCR, and the TCRdb table lists in-frame clones only, not all of them. The sample gives under 200,000 clones, roughly 80% of which show up once; less than 3% is in the top ten. The material sequenced was PBMCs. These receptors originate from a female donor in good health and CMV-seronegative.

This clone occurred a few times. The chain links TRBV29-1 to TRBJ1-1, with D maybe TRBD1 (6 bases). The CDR3 length is 13 residues. With 6 bases removed from V and 0 bases from J, the gap between germline ends came to 11 bases. Germline loops: CDR1 SQVTM, CDR2 ANQGSEA. As DNA, the CDR3 is TGCAGCGTCGTGGACAGCTTGAACACTGAAGCTTTCTTT. Its protein product is CSVVDSLNTEAFF.

The chain carries TRBV6-4 and TRBJ1-4; tentative D call: TRBD1 (6 bases). This CDR3 region has 16 residues. V was trimmed by 7 bases and J by 8 bases, leaving 23 bases between them. Looked up from germline, CDR1 is MRHNA and CDR2 is SNTAGT. In nucleotides, the CDR3 is TGTGCCAGCAAAGTCGCGAAAAGGGGGATCGTCGAAAAACTGTTTTTT. Its translation: CASKVAKRGIVEKLFF.

The chain couples TRBV11-2 to TRBJ1-2; possible D gene TRBD1, 5 bases. CDR3 length: 17 residues. Germline values: CDR1 SGHAT, CDR2 FQNNGV. V was trimmed by 2 bases and J by 3 bases, leaving 19 bases between them. Here the CDR3 DNA reads TGTGCCAGCAGCTTATACTCCCGGACATCTTTTGACTATGGCTACACCTTC. Protein product: CASSLYSRTSFDYGYTF.

The chain links TRBV7-9 to TRBJ2-4; possibly TRBD2 for D (5 bases). V gave up 3 bases and J gave up 0 bases, with 9 bases separating them. The germline CDR1 and CDR2 sequences are SEHNR and FQNEAQ (reference sequence). The CDR3 consists of 15 residues. The CDR3 coding sequence is TGTGCCAGCAGCTTCGACTATCTAGCCAAAAACATTCAGTACTTC. Its protein product is CASSFDYLAKNIQYF. Supplemented by reference TRBV7-9 and TRBJ2-4, the full variable domain reads DTGVSQNPRHKITKRGQNVTFRCDPISEHNRLYWYRQTLGQGPEFLTYFQNEAQLEKSRLLSDRFSAERPKGSFSTLEIQRTEQGDSAMYLCASSFDYLAKNIQYFGAGTRLSVL.

The chain uses TRBV2 and TRBJ2-1; 12 bases agree with TRBD1. This CDR3 region has 14 residues. The V gene's germline CDR1 is SNHLY and CDR2 FYNNEI. The junction had 5 bases not matched to a gene; V was cut back by 7 bases and J by 7 bases. CDR3 region: CASTGTGGGNEQFF. CDR3 nucleotide sequence: TGTGCCAGCACCGGGACAGGGGGCGGGAATGAGCAGTTCTTC.

J is TRBJ2-3 and V is TRBV15; D remains ambiguous. V was pared by 3 bases and J by 0 bases, with 7 bases between. The germline gives CDR1 LNHNV, CDR2 YYDKDF (reference sequence). CDR3 size: 14 residues. The DNA for the CDR3 is TGTGCCACCAGCAGGGAGCCAAGCACAGATACGCAGTATTTT. It codes for CATSREPSTDTQYF.

The V gene is TRBV4-1, the J gene TRBJ1-2; D is ambiguous. The V and J ends lost 1 base and 3 bases respectively, with 9 bases between them. The germline V gene encodes CDR1 MGHRA and CDR2 YSYEKL. This CDR3 is built from 14 residues. The CDR3 region is CASSQARRDYGYTF. The CDR3 nucleotides are TGCGCCAGCAGCCAAGCCAGGCGGGACTATGGCTACACCTTC.

The chain is built from TRBV25-1 and TRBJ2-7; unclear D gene. Germline loops: CDR1 MGHDK, CDR2 SYGVNS. The CDR3 is 12 amino acids. Between the trimmed V and J ends, which lost 8 bases and 5 bases, there was a span of 13 bases. The CDR3 region has the DNA TGTGCCAGCCCCGTCCAACATGACGAGCAGTACTTC. It encodes CASPVQHDEQYF.

The V call is TRBV15, the J call TRBJ1-2; 10 bases agree with TRBD1. The trim removed 4 bases at V and 7 bases at J, leaving 6 bases unmatched. The CDR3 has 14 amino acids. Germline assignment: CDR1 LNHNV and CDR2 YYDKDF (reference sequence). The CDR3 loop is CATSNRDRGPGYTF. The CDR3 bases are TGTGCCACCAGCAACCGGGACAGGGGTCCTGGCTACACCTTC.

The chain uses TRBV4-3 and TRBJ2-1, with D perhaps matching TRBD2 (6 bases). Germline lookup yields CDR1 LGHNA and CDR2 YSLEER. The CDR3 has 16 amino acids. Between the trimmed V and J ends, which lost 0 bases and 2 bases, there was a span of 11 bases. The CDR3 DNA is TGCGCCAGCAGCCAAGAAGTCGGGGGTACCTACAATGAGCAGTTCTTC. This gives the protein CASSQEVGGTYNEQFF.

This chain connects TRBV7-6 to TRBJ2-5; D is ambiguous. TRBJ2-7 matches the DNA end more closely, so the J call is doubtful. Germline V gene data show CDR1 as SGHVS and CDR2 as FNYEAQ. The CDR3 is made up of 13 amino acids. The CDR3: CASSLASRYEQYF. In DNA form, the CDR3 reads TGTGCCAGCAGCCTCGCATCGAGATACGAGCAGTACTTC.

Written as DNA, the CDR3 is TGTGCCAGCCTCAAACCCCAGGGGGGCTACACCTTC. Translated, it gives CASLKPQGGYTF. The rearrangement links TRBV28 to TRBJ1-2; a possible D gene is TRBD1 (6 bases). CDR1 and CDR2 (germline): MDHEN, SYDVKM. With 8 bases removed from V and 8 bases from J, the gap between germline ends came to 15 bases. This CDR3 has 12 amino acids.